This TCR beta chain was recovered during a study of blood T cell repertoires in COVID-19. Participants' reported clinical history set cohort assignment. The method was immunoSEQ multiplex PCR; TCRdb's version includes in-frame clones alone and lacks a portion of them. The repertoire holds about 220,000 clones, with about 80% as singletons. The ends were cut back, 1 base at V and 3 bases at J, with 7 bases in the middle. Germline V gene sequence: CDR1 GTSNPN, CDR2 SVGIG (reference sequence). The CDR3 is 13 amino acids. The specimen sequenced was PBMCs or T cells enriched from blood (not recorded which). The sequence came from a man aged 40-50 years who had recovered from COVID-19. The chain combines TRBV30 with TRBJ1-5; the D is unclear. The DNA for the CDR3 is TGTGCCTGGAGTGCCAGGCTCAATCAGCCCCAGCATTTT. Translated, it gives CAWSARLNQPQHF.